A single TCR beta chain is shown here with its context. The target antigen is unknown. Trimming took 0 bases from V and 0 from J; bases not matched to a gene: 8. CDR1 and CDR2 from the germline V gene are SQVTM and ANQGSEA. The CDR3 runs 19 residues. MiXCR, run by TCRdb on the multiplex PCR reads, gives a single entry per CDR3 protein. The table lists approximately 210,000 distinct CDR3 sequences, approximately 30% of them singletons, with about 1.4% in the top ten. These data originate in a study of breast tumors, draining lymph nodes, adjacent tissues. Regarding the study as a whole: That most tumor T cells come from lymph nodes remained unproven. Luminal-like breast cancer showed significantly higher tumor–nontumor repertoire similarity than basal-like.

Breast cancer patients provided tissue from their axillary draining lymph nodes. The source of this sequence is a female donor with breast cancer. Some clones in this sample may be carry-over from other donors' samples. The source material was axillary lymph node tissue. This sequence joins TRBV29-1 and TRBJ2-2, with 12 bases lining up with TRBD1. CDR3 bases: TGCAGCGTTGAAGATCGGGGACAGGGGGCGAAGGCGAACACCGGGGAGCTGTTTTTT. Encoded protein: CSVEDRGQGAKANTGELFF.